This is a list of T cell receptor beta chains from one sample in a study of T cell repertoires in ileal Crohn's disease. The table came from immunoSEQ multiplex PCR; TCRdb's copy has only in-frame clones and leaves some out. The sample carries 15,000 to 20,000 clones, about 78% recorded once. The material sequenced was ileal tissue. Receptors originate from an adult with Crohn's disease. Both conserved end residues are part of each CDR3. Each record gives: clone size, V gene, D gene, J gene, CDR3 protein, CDR3 DNA. The D gene is left open where the match is weak. Not every row has a clone size; where given, it reads once, few, many or a size class.

abundance: .; v_gene: TRBV18; d_gene: TRBD2; j_gene: TRBJ2-1; CDR3aa: CASSPTTSDHEQFF; CDR3nt: TGTGCCAGCTCGCCAACGACTAGCGACCATGAGCAGTTCTTC
abundance: .; v_gene: TRBV5-4; d_gene: TRBD1; j_gene: TRBJ1-4; CDR3aa: CASSLRQGRNEKLFF; CDR3nt: TGTGCCAGCAGCTTGAGACAGGGGCGGAATGAAAAACTGTTTTTT
abundance: .; v_gene: TRBV4-1; d_gene: .; j_gene: TRBJ1-3; CDR3aa: CASSQDIQEGNTIYF; CDR3nt: TGCGCCAGCAGCCAAGATATCCAGGAAGGAAACACCATATATTTT
abundance: .; v_gene: TRBV9; d_gene: .; j_gene: TRBJ2-2; CDR3aa: CASSSHMNTGELFF; CDR3nt: TGTGCCAGCAGCTCCCACATGAACACCGGGGAGCTGTTTTTT
abundance: .; v_gene: TRBV28; d_gene: .; j_gene: TRBJ2-5; CDR3aa: CASSFRAGVETQYF; CDR3nt: TGTGCCAGCAGTTTTAGGGCAGGGGTCGAGACCCAGTACTTC
abundance: .; v_gene: TRBV6-1; d_gene: TRBD1; j_gene: TRBJ2-3; CDR3aa: CASSDATGGPDTQYF; CDR3nt: TGTGCCAGCAGTGACGCGACAGGGGGCCCAGATACGCAGTATTTT
abundance: .; v_gene: TRBV7-2; d_gene: .; j_gene: TRBJ1-5; CDR3aa: CASSLDRALGQPQHF; CDR3nt: TGTGCCAGCAGCTTAGACAGGGCCCTCGGGCAGCCCCAGCATTTT
abundance: few; v_gene: TRBV7-8; d_gene: TRBD1; j_gene: TRBJ1-2; CDR3aa: CASSFGQGAGSYGYTF; CDR3nt: TGTGCCAGCAGCTTCGGCCAGGGGGCCGGTAGCTATGGCTACACCTTC
abundance: .; v_gene: TRBV27; d_gene: .; j_gene: TRBJ2-3; CDR3aa: CASSPGTQISTDTQYF; CDR3nt: TGTGCCAGCAGTCCCGGGACACAGATTAGCACAGATACGCAGTATTTT
abundance: .; v_gene: TRBV11-2; d_gene: TRBD2; j_gene: TRBJ2-7; CDR3aa: CASSPRELGYEQYF; CDR3nt: TGTGCCAGCAGCCCGCGGGAGCTCGGATACGAGCAGTACTTC
abundance: .; v_gene: TRBV18; d_gene: .; j_gene: TRBJ1-1; CDR3aa: CASSPLTGGGTEAFF; CDR3nt: TGTGCCAGCTCCCCGCTGACAGGCGGGGGCACTGAAGCTTTCTTT
abundance: .; v_gene: TRBV5-4; d_gene: TRBD2; j_gene: TRBJ2-3; CDR3aa: CASSLKLAGITDTQYF; CDR3nt: TGTGCCAGCAGCTTGAAACTAGCGGGCATCACAGATACGCAGTATTTT
abundance: .; v_gene: TRBV2; d_gene: TRBD2; j_gene: TRBJ2-1; CDR3aa: CASSQGTKQFF; CDR3nt: TGTGCCAGCAGTCAAGGGACTAAGCAGTTCTTC
abundance: .; v_gene: TRBV28; d_gene: .; j_gene: TRBJ2-5; CDR3aa: CASSLGGRSTRETQYF; CDR3nt: TGTGCCAGCAGTTTGGGGGGCAGGTCGACTCGCGAGACCCAGTACTTC
abundance: .; v_gene: TRBV7-8; d_gene: TRBD2; j_gene: TRBJ2-1; CDR3aa: CASSPRLAGFAYNEQFF; CDR3nt: TGTGCCAGCAGCCCTAGACTAGCGGGATTTGCCTACAATGAGCAGTTCTTC
abundance: .; v_gene: TRBV11-2; d_gene: .; j_gene: TRBJ2-1; CDR3aa: CASSFLTSSANEQFF; CDR3nt: TGTGCCAGCAGCTTTCTGACCTCTTCAGCCAATGAGCAGTTCTTC
abundance: .; v_gene: TRBV29-1; d_gene: .; j_gene: TRBJ2-5; CDR3aa: CSVTRGGETQYF; CDR3nt: TGCAGCGTTACCAGGGGGGGAGAGACCCAGTACTTC